A selection of T cell receptor beta chains follows, all from one sample in a study of T cell responses to AZD1222 COVID-19 vaccine. Clones were sequenced by immunoSEQ multiplex PCR, and TCRdb holds only the in-frame ones, with some missing. Of some 110,000 clones listed, 75% to 90% are singletons. Material: peripheral blood, obtained on day 0 of MenACWY control vaccination. The origin of the receptors is an adult in good health. CDR3s include the opening cysteine and the closing phenylalanine or tryptophan. The D gene is left open where the match is weak. Only some rows state a clone size, as once, few, many or a class for expanded clones.

v_call,j_call,clone_size,d_call,cdr3_aa,cdr3_nt
TRBV5-4,TRBJ1-2,once,TRBD1,CASSSYGTANYGYTF,TGTGCCAGCAGCAGCTATGGGACAGCTAACTATGGCTACACCTTC
TRBV6-6,TRBJ2-5,-,-,CASTNGGFQETQYF,TGTGCCAGCACTAACGGGGGATTTCAAGAGACCCAGTACTTC
TRBV7-2,TRBJ1-3,-,TRBD1,CASSLRTGGAGNTIYF,TGTGCCAGCAGCCTCCGGACAGGGGGCGCTGGAAACACCATATATTTT
TRBV3-1/TRBV3-2,TRBJ1-2,-,-,CASSQDQQGWGYTF,TGTGCCAGCAGCCAAGATCAACAGGGATGGGGCTACACCTTC
TRBV30,TRBJ1-2,-,-,CAWSIGQLLPNYGYTF,TGTGCCTGGAGTATTGGACAGCTCCTACCTAACTATGGCTACACCTTC
TRBV27,TRBJ1-5,-,TRBD1,CASSLGQGPNQPQHF,TGTGCCAGCAGTTTAGGACAGGGCCCCAATCAGCCCCAGCATTTT
TRBV5-4,TRBJ2-6,-,TRBD2,CASSRGDVLTF,TGTGCCAGCAGCCGGGGGGACGTCCTGACTTTC
TRBV5-4,TRBJ1-2,many,TRBD1,CASSSRDRGYYGYTF,TGTGCCAGCAGCTCCAGGGACAGGGGATACTATGGCTACACCTTC
TRBV4-1,TRBJ2-2,few,TRBD2,CASSLRGGASGTGELFF,TGCGCCAGCAGCCTTCGCGGGGGGGCAAGCGGGACCGGGGAGCTGTTTTTT
TRBV5-8,TRBJ1-2,few,-,CASSYAGTYALNYGYTF,TGTGCCAGCAGCTACGCCGGGACCTACGCCCTGAACTATGGCTACACCTTC
TRBV30,TRBJ1-2,-,-,CAWRRPYLDGYTF,TGTGCCTGGAGGCGACCCTACCTTGATGGCTACACCTTC
TRBV24-1,TRBJ2-1,-,TRBD2,CATSDFPRGQTSGGGYNEQFF,TGTGCCACCAGTGATTTCCCGCGGGGACAGACTAGCGGGGGCGGATACAATGAGCAGTTCTTC
TRBV7-3,TRBJ2-1,once,TRBD1,CASSLEPFDRGPRNEQFF,TGTGCCAGCAGCTTAGAGCCCTTCGACAGGGGACCTCGCAATGAGCAGTTCTTC
TRBV6-7,TRBJ2-3,-,-,CASSFCARLDPVTDTQYF,-
TRBV6-1,TRBJ2-1,-,-,CASSEVDEQFF,TGTGCCAGCAGTGAAGTCGATGAGCAGTTCTTC
TRBV19,TRBJ2-1,-,TRBD2,CASSVSGTSGIVSYNEQFF,TGTGCCAGTAGTGTATCCGGGACTAGCGGGATCGTATCCTACAATGAGCAGTTCTTC
TRBV4-2,TRBJ1-2,-,-,CASSQDHPPRGGYYGYTF,TGTGCCAGCAGCCAAGATCACCCCCCGAGGGGCGGGTACTATGGCTACACCTTC
TRBV28,TRBJ2-2,once,TRBD1,CASSRTTGGNTGELFF,TGTGCCAGCAGTCGAACCACAGGGGGAAACACCGGGGAGCTGTTTTTT
TRBV5-6,TRBJ1-4,once,-,CASSLVQGLNEKLFF,TGTGCCAGCAGCTTGGTGCAGGGGCTTAATGAAAAACTGTTTTTT
TRBV4-3,TRBJ1-1,-,-,CASSQGRVTEAFF,TGCGCCAGCAGCCAAGGCAGGGTAACTGAAGCTTTCTTT
TRBV28,TRBJ1-3,-,-,CASSLAPPLRSSGNTIYF,TGTGCCAGCAGTTTAGCCCCCCCACTGAGGAGCTCTGGAAACACCATATATTTT
TRBV3-1/TRBV3-2,TRBJ1-1,-,-,CASRLGPTNTEAFF,TGTGCCAGCAGACTGGGACCGACGAACACTGAAGCTTTCTTT
TRBV11-2,TRBJ1-2,-,-,CASGDLSYGYTF,TGTGCCAGCGGGGACCTATCCTATGGCTACACCTTC
TRBV24-1,TRBJ2-7,once,-,CATSDFRQDRTYEQYF,TGTGCCACCAGTGATTTTCGGCAAGACAGAACCTACGAGCAGTACTTC
TRBV19,TRBJ1-2,few,TRBD1,CASSTRDRGTPYGYTF,TGTGCCAGTAGTACCAGGGACAGGGGGACACCCTATGGCTACACCTTC
TRBV3-1/TRBV3-2,TRBJ2-7,few,TRBD2,CASSDTSGSSYEQYF,TGTGCCAGCAGCGACACTAGCGGGAGCTCCTACGAGCAGTACTTC
TRBV6-5,TRBJ1-2,-,-,CASSYPGTGYTF,TGTGCCAGCAGTTACCCAGGGACCGGCTACACCTTC
TRBV5-6,TRBJ1-6,-,TRBD1,CASSWWTGNPLTNSPLHF,TGTGCCAGCAGCTGGTGGACAGGGAACCCCTTGACTAATTCACCCCTCCACTTT
TRBV7-9,TRBJ1-2,-,TRBD1,CASSFPPRGTGGNYGYTF,TGTGCCAGCAGCTTCCCCCCCCGCGGGACAGGGGGCAACTATGGCTACACCTTC
TRBV5-6,TRBJ1-2,-,-,CASSLYGGRLEGYTF,TGTGCCAGCAGCTTGTATGGAGGCAGGCTCGAAGGCTACACCTTC
TRBV5-5,TRBJ1-2,once,TRBD1,CASSGTGYYGYTF,TGTGCCAGCAGCGGGACAGGGTATTATGGCTACACCTTC
TRBV28,TRBJ1-5,-,-,CASNWGLDNQPQHF,TGTGCCAGCAATTGGGGGCTCGACAATCAGCCCCAGCATTTT
TRBV7-3,TRBJ2-3,-,TRBD2,CASSPRVAGGYTDTQYF,TGTGCCAGCAGCCCTCGGGTAGCGGGGGGCTACACAGATACGCAGTATTTT
TRBV19,TRBJ1-5,-,-,CASSIIGGTNQPQHF,TGTGCCAGTAGTATCATCGGGGGCACCAATCAGCCCCAGCATTTT